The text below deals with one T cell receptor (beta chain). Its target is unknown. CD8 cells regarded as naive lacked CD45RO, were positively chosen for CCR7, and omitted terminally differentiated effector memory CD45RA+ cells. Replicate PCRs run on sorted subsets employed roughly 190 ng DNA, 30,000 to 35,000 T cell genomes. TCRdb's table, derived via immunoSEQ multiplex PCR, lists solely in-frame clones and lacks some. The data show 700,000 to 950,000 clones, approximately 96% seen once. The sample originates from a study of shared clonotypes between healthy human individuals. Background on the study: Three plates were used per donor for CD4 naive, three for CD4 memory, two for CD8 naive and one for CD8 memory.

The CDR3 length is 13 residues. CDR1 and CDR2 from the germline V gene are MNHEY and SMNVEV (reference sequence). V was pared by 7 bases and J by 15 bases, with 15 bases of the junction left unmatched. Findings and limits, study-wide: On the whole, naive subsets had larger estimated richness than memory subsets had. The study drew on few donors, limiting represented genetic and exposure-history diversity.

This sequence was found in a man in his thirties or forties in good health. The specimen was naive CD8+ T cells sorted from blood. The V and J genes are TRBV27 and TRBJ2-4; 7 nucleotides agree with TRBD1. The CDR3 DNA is TGTGCCAGCACCGGACGGCTAGGGGGCTTTCTGTACTTC. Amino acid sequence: CASTGRLGGFLYF.